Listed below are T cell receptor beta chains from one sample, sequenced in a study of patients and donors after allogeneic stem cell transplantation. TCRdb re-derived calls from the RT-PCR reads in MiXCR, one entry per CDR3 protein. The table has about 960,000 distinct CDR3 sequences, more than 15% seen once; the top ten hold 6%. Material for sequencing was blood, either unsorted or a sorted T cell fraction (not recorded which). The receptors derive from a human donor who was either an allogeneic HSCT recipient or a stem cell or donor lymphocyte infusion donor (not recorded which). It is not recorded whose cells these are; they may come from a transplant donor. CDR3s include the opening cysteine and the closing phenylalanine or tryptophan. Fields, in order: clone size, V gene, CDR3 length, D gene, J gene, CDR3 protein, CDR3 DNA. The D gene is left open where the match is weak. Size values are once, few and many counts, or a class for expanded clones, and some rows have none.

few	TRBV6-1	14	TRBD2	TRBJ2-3	CASSLGWREDTQYF	TGTGCCAGCAGTCTCGGCTGGCGGGAGGATACGCAGTATTTT
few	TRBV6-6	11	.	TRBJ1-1	CASSYDSEAFF	TGTGCCAGCAGTTACGACAGTGAAGCTTTCTTT
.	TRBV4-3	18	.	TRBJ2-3	CASSRREQGQASTDTQYF	TGCGCCAGCAGCCGCCGGGAGCAGGGTCAGGCTAGCACAGATACGCAGTATTTT
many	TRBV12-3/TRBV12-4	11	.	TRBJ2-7	CASSFGLEQYF	TGTGCCAGCAGTTTCGGGCTCGAGCAGTACTTC
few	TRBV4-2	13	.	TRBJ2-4	CASSQGGPNIQYF	TGTGCCAGCAGCCAAGGGGGACCCAACATTCAGTACTTC
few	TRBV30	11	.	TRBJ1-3	CAWDIGGTIYF	TGTGCCTGGGACATAGGAGGCACCATATATTTT
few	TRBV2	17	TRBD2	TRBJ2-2	CASKDGRLPTNTGELFF	TGTGCCAGCAAGGACGGGAGGCTACCCACGAACACCGGGGAGCTGTTTTTT
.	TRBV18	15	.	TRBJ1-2	CASSPQGKAGYGYTF	TGTGCCAGCTCACCCCAGGGGAAGGCGGGCTATGGCTACACCTTC
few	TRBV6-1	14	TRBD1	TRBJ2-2	CASRWDRLTGELFF	TGTGCCAGCAGGTGGGACAGATTGACCGGGGAGCTGTTTTTT
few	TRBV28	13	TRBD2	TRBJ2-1	CASSYGGAAEQFF	TGTGCCAGCAGTTACGGGGGGGCGGCTGAGCAGTTCTTC
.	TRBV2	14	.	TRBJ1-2	CASSEQAHNYGYTF	TGTGCCAGCAGTGAACAGGCCCATAACTATGGCTACACCTTC
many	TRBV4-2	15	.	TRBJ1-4	CASSQEFRGSEKLFF	TGTGCCAGCAGCCAAGAATTCCGGGGGAGTGAAAAACTGTTTTTT
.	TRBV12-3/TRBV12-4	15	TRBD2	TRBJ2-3	CASRLLAGGLGTQYF	TGTGCCAGCAGACTGCTAGCGGGGGGGCTTGGTACGCAGTATTTT
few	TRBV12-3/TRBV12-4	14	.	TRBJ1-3	CASSYARGGNTIYF	TGTGCCAGCAGTTACGCCAGGGGTGGAAACACCATATATTTT
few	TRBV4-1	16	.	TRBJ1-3	CASSHRDRSSGNTIYF	TGCGCCAGCAGCCACCGGGACCGAAGCTCTGGAAACACCATATATTTT
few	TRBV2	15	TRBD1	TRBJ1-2	CASKSMGGQGFAYTF	TGTGCCAGCAAAAGTATGGGAGGACAGGGATTTGCCTACACCTTC
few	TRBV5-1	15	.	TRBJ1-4	CASSYETGHNEKLFF	TGCGCCAGCAGCTATGAGACAGGACATAATGAAAAACTGTTTTTT
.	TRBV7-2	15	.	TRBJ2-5	CASSLAPGAGETQYF	TGTGCCAGCAGCTTGGCGCCGGGGGCGGGAGAGACCCAGTACTTC
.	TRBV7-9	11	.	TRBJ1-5	CASSARKPQHF	TGTGCCAGCAGCGCAAGAAAGCCCCAGCATTTT
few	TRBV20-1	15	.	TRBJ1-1	CSARAQDRKNTEAFF	TGCAGTGCTAGGGCGCAAGACAGGAAGAACACTGAAGCTTTCTTT
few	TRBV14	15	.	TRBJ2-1	CASSQVQGKHNEQFF	TGTGCCAGCAGCCAAGTCCAGGGGAAGCACAATGAGCAGTTCTTC
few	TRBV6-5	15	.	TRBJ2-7	CASSYSNRAGVEQYF	TGTGCCAGCAGTTACTCGAACAGGGCCGGTGTCGAGCAGTACTTC
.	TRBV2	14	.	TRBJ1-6	CASRPWTEVSPLHF	TGTGCCAGCAGGCCTTGGACAGAGGTCTCACCCCTCCACTTT
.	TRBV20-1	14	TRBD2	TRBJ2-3	CSARVAGASDTQYF	TGCAGTGCCCGAGTAGCGGGGGCGTCAGATACGCAGTATTTT
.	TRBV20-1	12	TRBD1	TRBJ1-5	CSARTGVQPQHF	TGCAGTGCTAGGACAGGGGTTCAGCCCCAGCATTTT
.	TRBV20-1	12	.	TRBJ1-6	CSASGPNSPLHF	TGCAGTGCTAGTGGTCCTAATTCACCCCTCCACTTT
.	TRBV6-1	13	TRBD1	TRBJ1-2	CASSQGQGVGYTF	TGTGCCAGCAGTCAGGGCCAGGGGGTCGGCTACACCTTC
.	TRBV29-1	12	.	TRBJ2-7	CSVLKDHSEQYF	TGCAGCGTTCTAAAGGACCATAGCGAGCAGTACTTC
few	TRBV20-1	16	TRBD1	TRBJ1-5	CSAWTGGETSNQPQHF	TGCAGTGCATGGACAGGGGGGGAAACAAGCAATCAGCCCCAGCATTTT
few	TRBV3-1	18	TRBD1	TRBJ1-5	CASSQGHGQGKNNQPQHF	TGTGCCAGCAGCCAAGGACATGGACAGGGAAAAAACAATCAGCCCCAGCATTTT
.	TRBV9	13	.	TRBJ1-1	CASSVATSTEAFF	TGTGCCAGCAGCGTAGCTACGAGCACTGAAGCTTTCTTT
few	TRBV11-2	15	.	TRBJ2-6	CASSYYASGANVLTF	TGTGCCAGCAGCTATTATGCTTCTGGGGCCAACGTCCTGACTTTC
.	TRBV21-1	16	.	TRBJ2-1	CASSKELRGTLNEQFF	TGTGCCAGCAGCAAAGAACTGAGAGGGACCCTCAATGAGCAGTTCTTC
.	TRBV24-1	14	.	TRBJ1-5	CATSVQGSNQPQHF	TGTGCCACCAGTGTACAGGGCAGCAATCAGCCCCAGCATTTT
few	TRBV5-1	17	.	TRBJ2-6	CASSIQGRPSGANVLTF	TGCGCCAGCAGCATACAGGGGAGGCCCTCTGGGGCCAACGTCCTGACTTTC
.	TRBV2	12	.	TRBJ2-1	CASKPGINEQFF	TGTGCCAGCAAGCCAGGGATCAATGAGCAGTTCTTC
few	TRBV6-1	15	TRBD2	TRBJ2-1	CASSEFLTSGMKQFF	TGTGCCAGCAGTGAATTTTTAACTAGCGGGATGAAGCAGTTCTTC
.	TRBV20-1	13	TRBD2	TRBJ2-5	CSARSGGKETQYF	TGCAGTGCCAGATCCGGGGGGAAAGAGACCCAGTACTTC
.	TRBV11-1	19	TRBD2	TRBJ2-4	CASSYLGGVEAVSKNIQYF	TGTGCCAGCAGCTACCTGGGAGGGGTCGAAGCCGTGTCCAAAAACATTCAGTACTTC
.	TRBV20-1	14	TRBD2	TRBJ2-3	CSASRIAGADTQYF	TGCAGTGCTAGTAGGATAGCGGGGGCTGATACGCAGTATTTT
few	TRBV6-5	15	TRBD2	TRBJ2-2	CASSYGAGAAGELFF	TGTGCCAGCAGTTACGGGGCGGGAGCGGCCGGGGAGCTGTTTTTT
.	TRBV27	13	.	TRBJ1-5	CASRNRGNQPQHF	TGTGCCAGCAGGAATAGGGGCAATCAGCCCCAGCATTTT
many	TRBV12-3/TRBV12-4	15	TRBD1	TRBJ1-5	CASSLGQGRNQPQHF	TGTGCCAGCAGTTTAGGACAGGGGCGGAATCAGCCCCAGCATTTT
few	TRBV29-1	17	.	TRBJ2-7	CSVLYREKEPRPYEQYF	TGCAGCGTTCTATACCGGGAAAAAGAACCACGTCCCTACGAGCAGTACTTC
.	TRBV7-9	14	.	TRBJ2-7	CASSYGMGVYEQYF	TGTGCCAGCAGCTACGGGATGGGTGTCTACGAGCAGTACTTC
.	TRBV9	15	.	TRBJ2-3	CASSVSSRQTDTQYF	TGTGCCAGCAGCGTGTCTAGCAGGCAAACAGATACGCAGTATTTT
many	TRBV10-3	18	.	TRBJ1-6	CAISDRAGVSSYNSPLHF	TGTGCCATCAGTGACCGGGCGGGGGTCAGCTCCTATAATTCACCCCTCCACTTT
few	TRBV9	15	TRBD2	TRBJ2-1	CASSVTSGRGVEQFF	TGTGCCAGCAGCGTAACTAGCGGGAGAGGGGTTGAGCAGTTCTTC
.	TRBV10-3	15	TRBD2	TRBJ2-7	CAISIGLAGEYEQYF	TGTGCCATCTCTATCGGGCTAGCGGGAGAGTACGAGCAGTACTTC
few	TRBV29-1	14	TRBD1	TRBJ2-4	CSARDRGPKNIQYF	TGCAGCGCCCGGGACAGGGGGCCCAAAAACATTCAGTACTTC
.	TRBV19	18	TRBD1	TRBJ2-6	CASNNPGTGGSGANVLTF	TGTGCCAGTAACAACCCGGGGACAGGGGGGTCTGGGGCCAACGTCCTGACTTTC